Below, 25 T cell receptor beta chains from the same sample are listed, as sequenced in a study of blood T cell repertoires in COVID-19. The repertoire was sequenced with immunoSEQ multiplex PCR; TCRdb's copy has only in-frame clones and lacks some. The sample has over 200,000 clones; roughly nine tenths are singletons. Input material: peripheral blood. The source of these receptors is a man in his forties with active or convalescent COVID-19.

The V and J genes are TRBV15 and TRBJ2-1; weak D call: TRBD1 (6 bases). The CDR3 extends over 13 amino acids. Per germline, CDR1 LNHNV and CDR2 YYDKDF (reference sequence). The germline V and J ends were trimmed by 6 bases and 13 bases, with 19 bases remaining between them. The CDR3 sequence is CATSPHSKGHQFF. In DNA form, the CDR3 reads TGTGCCACCAGTCCTCACAGCAAGGGACACCAGTTCTTC.

The CDR3 reads CASSLTANYGYTF. CDR3 nucleotides: TGTGCCAGCAGTTTGACAGCTAACTATGGCTACACCTTC. The chain combines TRBV6-5 with TRBJ1-2; possibly TRBD1 for D (5 bases). CDR3 length: 13 amino acids. Trimming removed 4 bases at V and 0 bases at J, with 6 bases between. The V gene's germline CDR1 is MNHEY and CDR2 SVGAGI.

Here the CDR3 reads CASSSLAGGYNEQFF. The DNA for the CDR3 is TGTGCCAGCAGCTCGCTAGCGGGGGGTTACAATGAGCAGTTCTTC. The J gene is TRBJ2-1, the V gene TRBV5-4; 11 bases are a match to TRBD2. The junction had 3 bases not matched to a gene; V was cut back by 3 bases and J by 4 bases. The CDR3 runs to 15 residues. The germline V gene encodes CDR1 SGHNT and CDR2 YYREEE (reference sequence).

The sample holds one count of this clone. CDR3: CASSERGLAGNTQYF. The DNA of the CDR3 is TGTGCCAGCAGCGAAAGGGGGCTAGCGGGAAATACGCAGTATTTT. The J gene is TRBJ2-3, the V gene TRBV3-1 (or the pseudogene TRBV3-2); 9 nucleotides agree with TRBD2. Germline-derived CDR1 and CDR2 are LGHDT and YNNKEL (reference sequence). CDR3 length: 15 residues. J gave up 7 bases and V 5 bases, and 10 bases lay outside the gene matches.

Comments on this clone: In the same sample, other DNA sequences code for this CDR3. The chain has TRBV9 and TRBJ1-1, with D maybe TRBD1 (5 bases). The CDR3 has 13 residues. Trimming cost V 0 bases and J 8 bases, with 11 bases left between them. Per germline, CDR1 SGDLS and CDR2 YYNGEE. Here the CDR3 reads CASSVGGGPEAFF. CDR3 DNA: TGTGCCAGCAGCGTAGGGGGGGGTCCCGAAGCTTTCTTT. The variable domain in full, with the rest retrieved from reference TRBV9 and TRBJ1-1, is DSGVTQTPKHLITATGQRVTLRCSPRSGDLSVYWYQQSLDQGLQFLIQYYNGEERAKGNILERFSAQQFPDLHSELNLSSLELGDSALYFCASSVGGGPEAFFGQGTRLTVV.

The chain recombines TRBV9 with TRBJ1-2; TRBD1 matches at 8 bases. CDR3 length: 11 amino acids. Germline lookup yields CDR1 SGDLS and CDR2 YYNGEE. Trimming cost V 7 bases and J 8 bases; bases outside gene matches: 4. The CDR3 DNA reads as TGTGCCAGCCAGGGGGCAAGAGGCTACACCTTC. It is translated as CASQGARGYTF.

The chain combines TRBV5-1 with TRBJ2-2; TRBD1 matches at 11 bases. The CDR3 length is 16 residues. V lost 0 bases to trimming and J lost 6 bases; unmatched junction nucleotides: 4. The germline V gene has CDR1 SGHRS and CDR2 YFSETQ. The CDR3 region is CASSLEGTGGSGELFF. CDR3 bases: TGCGCCAGCAGCTTGGAGGGGACAGGGGGATCCGGGGAGCTGTTTTTT.

This chain uses TRBV7-2 with TRBJ1-1, with 8 bases aligning to TRBD1. V trimming: 1 base; J trimming: 3 bases; junction bases outside the gene matches: 7. The CDR3 extends over 16 amino acids. Germline CDR1 and CDR2: SGHTA and FQGNSA. The CDR3 DNA reads as TGTGCCAGCAGCTTAGGGGCCCAGGGGGCTGACACTGAAGCTTTCTTT. This gives the protein CASSLGAQGADTEAFF.

In DNA, the CDR3 is TGTGCCAGCAGTTTAGGGACAGCTGAAAAACTGTTTTTT. Its protein is CASSLGTAEKLFF. V usage is TRBV27 and J usage is TRBJ1-4; 7 nucleotides align to TRBD1. V gave up 2 bases and J gave up 7 bases; unmatched junction bases: 1. Germline CDR1 MNHEY, CDR2 SMNVEV (reference sequence). CDR3 size: 13 residues.

The V call is TRBV25-1, the J call TRBJ1-5; D ambiguous. Germline lookup yields CDR1 MGHDK and CDR2 SYGVNS. V lost 3 bases and J lost 6, with 6 bases in between. CDR3 length: 12 amino acids. CDR3 residues: CASSDEAQPQHF. The CDR3 bases are TGTGCCAGCAGTGATGAGGCTCAGCCCCAGCATTTT.

The chain recombines TRBV2 with TRBJ2-7; 7 nucleotides line up with TRBD1. The length of the CDR3 is 13 residues. Germline V gene data show CDR1 as SNHLY and CDR2 as FYNNEI. Losses at the gene ends were 6 bases for V and 2 bases for J; bases not matched to a gene: 4. CDR3: CASRQGQPYEQYF. The CDR3 DNA sequence: TGTGCCAGCAGACAGGGACAGCCCTACGAGCAGTACTTC.

This chain uses TRBV25-1 with TRBJ1-1; D possibly corresponds to TRBD1 (6 bases). V lost 5 bases and J lost 8, with 15 bases in between. Germline CDR1 MGHDK, CDR2 SYGVNS. The CDR3 has 13 amino acids. DNA for the CDR3: TGTGCCAGCAGTAACGCAGGGGACCGCGAAGCTTTCTTT. This sequence encodes CASSNAGDREAFF.

V is TRBV5-1 and J is TRBJ2-5; the D gene is possibly TRBD2 (6 bases). CDR3 length equals 14 residues. V was clipped by 7 bases and J by 5 bases, with 18 bases between them. From germline, CDR1 is SGHRS and CDR2 YFSETQ. CDR3 loop: CASWGTSVHETQYF. DNA for the CDR3: TGCGCCAGCTGGGGGACTTCGGTTCATGAGACCCAGTACTTC.

This clone is a singleton in its sample. This chain joins TRBV2 and TRBJ1-5; D possibly corresponds to TRBD1 (5 bases). Trimming cost V 6 bases and J 2 bases, with 17 bases left between them. This CDR3 is built from 16 residues. Germline V gives CDR1 SNHLY, CDR2 FYNNEI. The CDR3 region is CASREGRGPGNQPQHF. The DNA of the CDR3 is TGTGCCAGCAGGGAGGGGCGTGGTCCGGGCAATCAGCCCCAGCATTTT. The full variable domain, in which reference TRBV2 and TRBJ1-5 provide the parts outside the CDR3, is EPEVTQTPSHQVTQMGQEVILRCVPISNHLYFYWYRQILGQKVEFLVSFYNNEISEKSEIFDDQFSVERPDGSNFTLKIRSTKLEDSAMYFCASREGRGPGNQPQHFGDGTRLSIL.

Only one count was recorded for this clone. This chain connects TRBV28 to TRBJ2-3, with D possibly TRBD2 on 5 matching bases. The germline CDR1 and CDR2 sequences are MDHEN and SYDVKM. V lost 6 bases and J 2 bases, leaving 18 bases between the germline ends. This CDR3 has 16 amino acids. CDR3 sequence (DNA): TGTGCCAGCAGCTCTCGACGTATGGGAGACACAGATACGCAGTATTTT. Translated: CASSSRRMGDTDTQYF.

The CDR3 DNA reads TGTGCCAGCAGCGTAGCCAAAGGGGACACCATATATTTT. Amino acids: CASSVAKGDTIYF. The gene calls are TRBV9 and TRBJ1-3; perhaps TRBD1 as D (5 bases). Trimming stripped 0 bases from V and 8 bases from J, with 9 bases between. This CDR3 spans 13 amino acids. The germline V gene has CDR1 SGDLS and CDR2 YYNGEE.

This chain links TRBV7-9 with TRBJ1-1; 7 bases fit TRBD1. The junction had 12 bases not matched to a gene; V was cut back by 5 bases and J by 3 bases. The CDR3 loop spans 16 amino acids. In germline, CDR1 is SEHNR, CDR2 FQNEAQ (reference sequence). CDR3 in DNA: TGTGCCAGCAGCGCAACCTTACAGGGGTGGTACACTGAAGCTTTCTTT. It codes for CASSATLQGWYTEAFF.

The genes are TRBV27 and TRBJ1-2, with 10 bases fitting TRBD1. Trimming at V came to 2 bases and at J to 2 bases, leaving 2 bases not matched to a gene. The CDR3 is made up of 15 amino acids. The germline V gene encodes CDR1 MNHEY and CDR2 SMNVEV (reference sequence). CDR3 sequence reads: CASSLRGQGNYGYTF. The DNA for the CDR3 is TGTGCCAGCAGTTTAAGGGGACAGGGGAACTATGGCTACACCTTC.

The chain joins TRBV19 to TRBJ2-1; TRBD2 agrees at 7 bases. From germline, CDR1 is LNHDA and CDR2 SQIVND (reference sequence). This CDR3 has 15 residues. V dropped 6 bases and J dropped 4; count of bases not matched to a gene: 9. In DNA, the CDR3 is TGTGCCAGTAGCCCGGCCGGGGGGTCTTACAATGAGCAGTTCTTC. As protein: CASSPAGGSYNEQFF. Full variable domain (remainder filled in from reference TRBV19 and TRBJ2-1): DGGITQSPKYLFRKEGQNVTLSCEQNLNHDAMYWYRQDPGQGLRLIYYSQIVNDFQKGDIAEGYSVSREKKESFPLTVTSAQKNPTAFYLCASSPAGGSYNEQFFGPGTRLTVL.

V gene TRBV19 combines with J gene TRBJ2-1, with 10 bases aligning to TRBD1. With V trimmed by 3 bases and J by 5 bases, 4 bases remained unmatched. The CDR3 contains 15 residues. Germline CDR1 LNHDA, CDR2 SQIVND (reference sequence). The CDR3 loop is CASSMGQGTHNEQFF. The CDR3 DNA follows: TGTGCCAGTAGTATGGGACAGGGGACTCACAATGAGCAGTTCTTC.

The CDR3 sequence: CASSIEQYSNQPQHF. As DNA, the CDR3 is TGTGCCAGTAGTATAGAACAGTATAGCAATCAGCCCCAGCATTTT. The chain links TRBV19 to TRBJ1-5; D gene ambiguous. CDR1 is LNHDA and CDR2 is SQIVND in the germline V gene (reference sequence). V was trimmed by 0 bases and J by 0 bases, leaving 6 bases between them. CDR3 length equals 15 residues.

The gene calls are TRBV29-1 and TRBJ2-7; 7 positions match TRBD2. CDR1 SQVTM and CDR2 ANQGSEA come from the germline V gene. With V trimmed by 2 bases and J by 6 bases, 7 bases remained unmatched. This CDR3 is 13 amino acids long. CDR3: CSVEIGLVSEQYF. DNA for the CDR3: TGCAGCGTTGAAATCGGACTAGTATCCGAGCAGTACTTC.

This clone was picked up a small number of times. The rearrangement uses TRBV20-1 and TRBJ1-2, with 8 bases identical to TRBD1. The CDR3 covers 14 residues. Germline V gene data show CDR1 as DFQATT and CDR2 as SNEGSKA (reference sequence). V lost 3 bases and J lost 3; bases outside the gene matches: 6. The CDR3 sequence: CSASAGGLYYGYTF. The CDR3 coding sequence is TGCAGTGCTAGTGCAGGGGGCTTATACTATGGCTACACCTTC.

The chain recombines TRBV6-5 with TRBJ1-2; D is uncertain. This CDR3 contains 14 residues. Trimming took off 4 bases at V and 1 base at J, with 10 bases between the two ends. Germline CDR1 MNHEY, CDR2 SVGAGI. The CDR3 DNA is TGTGCCAGCAGTTTCAGAGGCCTTAACTATGGCTACACCTTC. Translation gives CASSFRGLNYGYTF.

The chain recombines TRBV11-2 with TRBJ1-3, with D perhaps matching TRBD1 (6 bases). V was clipped by 5 bases and J by 0 bases, with 11 bases between them. Germline V gene lookup returns CDR1 SGHAT and CDR2 FQNNGV. This CDR3 is built from 15 residues. CDR3 sequence (DNA): TGTGCCAGCAGCGACAGGCCTAGCTCTGGAAACACCATATATTTT. The encoded protein is CASSDRPSSGNTIYF.